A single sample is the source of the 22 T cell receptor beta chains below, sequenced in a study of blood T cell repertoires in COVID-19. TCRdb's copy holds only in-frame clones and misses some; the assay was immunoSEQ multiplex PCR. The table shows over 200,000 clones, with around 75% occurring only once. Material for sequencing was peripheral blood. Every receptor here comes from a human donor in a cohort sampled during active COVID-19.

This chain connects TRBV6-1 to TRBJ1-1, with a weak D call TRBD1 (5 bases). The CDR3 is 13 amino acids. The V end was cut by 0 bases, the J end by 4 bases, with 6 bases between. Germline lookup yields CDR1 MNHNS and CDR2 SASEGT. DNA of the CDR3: TGTGCCAGCAGTGAAGCTAGGGGCACTGAAGCTTTCTTT. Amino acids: CASSEARGTEAFF.

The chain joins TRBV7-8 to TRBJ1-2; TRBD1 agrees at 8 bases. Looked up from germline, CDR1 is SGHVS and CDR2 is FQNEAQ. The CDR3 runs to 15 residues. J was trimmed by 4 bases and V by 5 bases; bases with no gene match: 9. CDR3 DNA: TGTGCCAGCAGCCGTGGGGCAGGGGGCATCTATGGCTACACCTTC. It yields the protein CASSRGAGGIYGYTF. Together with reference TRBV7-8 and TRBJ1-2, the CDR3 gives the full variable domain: GAGVSQSPRYKVAKRGQDVALRCDPISGHVSLFWYQQALGQGPEFLTYFQNEAQLDKSGLPSDRFFAERPEGSVSTLKIQRTQQEDSAVYLCASSRGAGGIYGYTFGSGTRLTVV.

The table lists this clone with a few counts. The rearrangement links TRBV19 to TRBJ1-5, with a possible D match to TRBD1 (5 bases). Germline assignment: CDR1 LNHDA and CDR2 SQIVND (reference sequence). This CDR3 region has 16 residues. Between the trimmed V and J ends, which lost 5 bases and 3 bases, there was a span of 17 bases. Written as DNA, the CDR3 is TGTGCCAGTAGTCCCCTGGGGGAGGGGATCAATCAGCCCCAGCATTTT. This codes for CASSPLGEGINQPQHF.

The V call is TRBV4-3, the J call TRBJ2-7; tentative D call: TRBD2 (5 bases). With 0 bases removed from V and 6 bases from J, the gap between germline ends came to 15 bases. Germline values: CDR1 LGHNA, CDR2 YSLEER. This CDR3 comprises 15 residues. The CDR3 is CASSQEMQLASEQYF. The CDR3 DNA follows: TGCGCCAGCAGCCAAGAAATGCAGCTAGCTTCCGAGCAGTACTTC.

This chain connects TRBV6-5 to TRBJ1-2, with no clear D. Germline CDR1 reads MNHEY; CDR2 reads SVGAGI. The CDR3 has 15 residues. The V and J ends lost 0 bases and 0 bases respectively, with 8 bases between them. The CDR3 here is CASSYSADTNYGYTF. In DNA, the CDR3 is TGTGCCAGCAGTTACTCGGCAGACACTAACTATGGCTACACCTTC.

DNA of the CDR3: TGTGCCAGCAGCCCGCACCAGACTAGCGCAGATTACAATGAGCAGTTCTTC. Its translation is CASSPHQTSADYNEQFF. V usage is TRBV7-9 and J usage is TRBJ2-1; 8 bases are a match to TRBD2. J was trimmed by 4 bases and V by 5 bases; bases with no gene match: 13. The germline V gene encodes CDR1 SEHNR and CDR2 FQNEAQ (reference sequence). CDR3 length equals 17 residues.

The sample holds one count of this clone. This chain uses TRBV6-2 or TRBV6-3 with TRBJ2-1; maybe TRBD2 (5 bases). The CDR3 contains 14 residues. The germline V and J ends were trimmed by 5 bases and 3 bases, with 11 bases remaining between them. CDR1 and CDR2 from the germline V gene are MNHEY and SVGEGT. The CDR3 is CASSHAGNYNEQFF. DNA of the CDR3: TGTGCCAGCAGTCACGCCGGGAACTACAATGAGCAGTTCTTC.

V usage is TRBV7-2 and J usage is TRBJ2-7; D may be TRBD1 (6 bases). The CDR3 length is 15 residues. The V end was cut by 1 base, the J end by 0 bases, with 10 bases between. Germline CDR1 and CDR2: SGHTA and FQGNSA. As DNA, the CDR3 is TGTGCCAGCAGCTTAGAACAGGGACCCTCCTACGAGCAGTACTTC. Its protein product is CASSLEQGPSYEQYF.

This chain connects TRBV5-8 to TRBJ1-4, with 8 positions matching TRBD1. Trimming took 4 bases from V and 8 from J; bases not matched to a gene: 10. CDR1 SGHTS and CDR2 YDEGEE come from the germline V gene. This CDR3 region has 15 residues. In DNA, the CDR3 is TGTGCCAGCAGCACCAGACAGGGGTTAGGAGAAAAACTGTTTTTT. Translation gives CASSTRQGLGEKLFF.

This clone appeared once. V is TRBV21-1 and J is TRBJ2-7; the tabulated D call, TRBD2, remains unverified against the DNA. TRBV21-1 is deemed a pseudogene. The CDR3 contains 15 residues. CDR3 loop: CASSARTSGNYEQYF. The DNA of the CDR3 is TGTGCCAGCAGCGCGCGGACTAGCGGTAACTACGAGCAGTACTTC.

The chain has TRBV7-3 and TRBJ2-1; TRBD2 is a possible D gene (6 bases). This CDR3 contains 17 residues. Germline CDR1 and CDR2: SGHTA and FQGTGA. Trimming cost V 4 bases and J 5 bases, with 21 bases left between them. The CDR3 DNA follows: TGTGCCAGCAGCTCCCACGGGACTCCCTTAAGGGACAATGAGCAGTTCTTC. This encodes CASSSHGTPLRDNEQFF. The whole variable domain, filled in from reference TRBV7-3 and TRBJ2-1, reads GAGVSQTPSNKVTEKGKYVELRCDPISGHTALYWYRQSLGQGPEFLIYFQGTGAADDSGLPNDRFFAVRPEGSVSTLKIQRTERGDSAVYLCASSSHGTPLRDNEQFFGPGTRLTVL.

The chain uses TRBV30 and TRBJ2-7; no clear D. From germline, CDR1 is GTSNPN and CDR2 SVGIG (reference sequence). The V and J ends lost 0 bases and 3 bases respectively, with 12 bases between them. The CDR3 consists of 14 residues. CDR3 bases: TGTGCCTGGAGTGTTTGGCAGGCTTACTACGAGCAGTACTTC. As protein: CAWSVWQAYYEQYF.

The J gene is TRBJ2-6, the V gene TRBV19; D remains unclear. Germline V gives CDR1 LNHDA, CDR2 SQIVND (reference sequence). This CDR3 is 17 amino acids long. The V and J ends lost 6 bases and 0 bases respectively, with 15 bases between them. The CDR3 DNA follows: TGTGCCAGTAGAGAGTCCGCGGTGAACTCTGGGGCCAACGTCCTGACTTTC. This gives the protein CASRESAVNSGANVLTF.

This chain's CDR3 is CASSRREGRTGELFF. The CDR3 DNA is TGCGCCAGCAGCCGGAGGGAGGGGCGCACCGGGGAGCTGTTTTTT. The genes are TRBV5-1 and TRBJ2-2, with 7 bases matching TRBD2. With V trimmed by 4 bases and J by 4 bases, 7 bases remained unmatched. Germline V gene lookup returns CDR1 SGHRS and CDR2 YFSETQ. The CDR3 runs 15 residues.

The CDR3 loop reads CASSPRQGNRYTF. In nucleotides, the CDR3 is TGTGCCAGCAGCCCGAGACAGGGTAACAGATACACCTTC. This chain connects TRBV7-9 to TRBJ1-2; 7 nucleotides agree with TRBD1. Germline CDR1 SEHNR, CDR2 FQNEAQ (reference sequence). Losses at the gene ends were 5 bases for V and 11 bases for J; bases not matched to a gene: 11. CDR3 length equals 13 residues.

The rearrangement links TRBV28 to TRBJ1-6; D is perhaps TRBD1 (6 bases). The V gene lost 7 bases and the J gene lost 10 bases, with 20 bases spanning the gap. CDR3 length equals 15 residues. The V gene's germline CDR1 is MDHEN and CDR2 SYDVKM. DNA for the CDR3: TGTGCCAGCACCTCGGTGGTCGCAGGGACATCACCCCTCCACTTT. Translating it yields CASTSVVAGTSPLHF.

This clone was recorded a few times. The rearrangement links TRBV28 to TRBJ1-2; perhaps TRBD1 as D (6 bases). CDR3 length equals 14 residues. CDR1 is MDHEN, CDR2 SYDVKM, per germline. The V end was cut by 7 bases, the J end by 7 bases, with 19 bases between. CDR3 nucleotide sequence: TGTGCCAGCACCTCCCCGGGGGGCGGGGGTGGCTACACCTTC. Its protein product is CASTSPGGGGGYTF.

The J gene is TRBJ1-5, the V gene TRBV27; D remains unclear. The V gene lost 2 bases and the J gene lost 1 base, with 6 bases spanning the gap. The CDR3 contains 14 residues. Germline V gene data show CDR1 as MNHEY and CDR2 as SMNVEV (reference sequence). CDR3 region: CASSLGGSNQPQHF. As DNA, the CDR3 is TGTGCCAGCAGTTTAGGCGGGAGCAATCAGCCCCAGCATTTT.

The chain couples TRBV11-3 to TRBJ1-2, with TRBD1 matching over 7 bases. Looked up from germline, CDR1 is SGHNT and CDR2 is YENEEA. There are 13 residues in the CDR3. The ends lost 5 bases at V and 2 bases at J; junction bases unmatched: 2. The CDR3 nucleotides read TGTGCCAGCAGCCAACAGGGGAACTATGGCTACACCTTC. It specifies CASSQQGNYGYTF. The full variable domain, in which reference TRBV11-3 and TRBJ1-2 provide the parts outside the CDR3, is EAGVVQSPRYKIIEKKQPVAFWCNPISGHNTLYWYLQNLGQGPELLIRYENEEAVDDSQLPKDRFSAERLKGVDSTLKIQPAELGDSAVYLCASSQQGNYGYTFGSGTRLTVV.

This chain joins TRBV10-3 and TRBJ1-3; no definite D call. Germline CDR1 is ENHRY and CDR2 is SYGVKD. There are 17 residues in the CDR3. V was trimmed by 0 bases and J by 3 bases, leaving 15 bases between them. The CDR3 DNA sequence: TGTGCCATCAGTGAGTCACGGGGATCGGGGAATGGAAACACCATATATTTT. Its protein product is CAISESRGSGNGNTIYF.

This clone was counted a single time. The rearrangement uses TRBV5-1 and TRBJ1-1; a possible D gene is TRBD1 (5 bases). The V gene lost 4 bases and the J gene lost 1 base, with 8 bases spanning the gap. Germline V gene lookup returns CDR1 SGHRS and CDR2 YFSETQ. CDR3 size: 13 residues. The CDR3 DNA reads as TGCGCCAGCAGCCTCAGGGAGAACACTGAAGCTTTCTTT. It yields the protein CASSLRENTEAFF.

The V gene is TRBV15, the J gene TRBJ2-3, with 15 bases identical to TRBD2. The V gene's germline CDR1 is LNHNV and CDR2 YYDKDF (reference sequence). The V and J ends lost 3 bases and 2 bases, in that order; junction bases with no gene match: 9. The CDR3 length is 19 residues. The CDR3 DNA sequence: TGTGCCACCAGCAGCCCTTGGACTAGCGGGAGGGCATTCACAGATACGCAGTATTTT. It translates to CATSSPWTSGRAFTDTQYF.